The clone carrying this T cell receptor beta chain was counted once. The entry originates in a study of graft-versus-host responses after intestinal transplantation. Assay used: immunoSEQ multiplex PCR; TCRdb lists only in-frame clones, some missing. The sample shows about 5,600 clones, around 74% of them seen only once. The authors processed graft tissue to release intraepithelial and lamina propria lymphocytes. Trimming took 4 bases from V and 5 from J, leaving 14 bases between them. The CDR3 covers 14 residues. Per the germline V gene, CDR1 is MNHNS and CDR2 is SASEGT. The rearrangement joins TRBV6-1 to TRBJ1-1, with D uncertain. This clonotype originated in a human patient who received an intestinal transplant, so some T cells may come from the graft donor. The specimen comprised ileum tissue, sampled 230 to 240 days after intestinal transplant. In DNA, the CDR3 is TGTGCCAGCAGTGTCCAACCAACGGGTACTGAAGCTTTCTTT. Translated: CASSVQPTGTEAFF.